Listed below are T cell receptor beta chains from one sample, sequenced in a study of blood T cell repertoires in COVID-19. Here immunoSEQ multiplex PCR was the method, and the copy in TCRdb shows in-frame clones only, minus some. The sample holds about 150,000 clones, 84% seen once. The source material was peripheral blood. Source of these receptors: a man between 18 and 29 years old with active or convalescent COVID-19. The CDR3 runs from the conserved cysteine through the conserved F or W. A D gene is named only where the DNA matches it firmly. Only part of the rows carry a size: once, few, many, or a class if the clone is expanded.

clone size,V gene,D gene,J gene,CDR3 DNA,CDR3 protein
NA,TRBV3-1/TRBV3-2,NA,TRBJ2-5,TGTGCCAGCAGCCAAATGACTTCTGCAGTCTTAGAGAAAGAGACCCAGTACTTC,CASSQMTSAVLEKETQYF
NA,TRBV5-5,TRBD1,TRBJ2-2,TGTGCCAGCAGCGTCGACAGGGGGCGTTCGACCGGGGAGCTGTTTTTT,CASSVDRGRSTGELFF
NA,TRBV4-3,NA,TRBJ1-5,TGCGCCAGCAGCCAAGACATCAATCAGCCCCAGCATTTT,CASSQDINQPQHF
few,TRBV3-1/TRBV3-2,NA,TRBJ1-6,TGTGCCAGCAGCCAACCTACAACCGGAGGCCTCCACTTT,CASSQPTTGGLHF
NA,TRBV7-2,TRBD2,TRBJ2-7,TGTGCCAGCAGCCGCCCTAGCGGTCCCGCCGGATACGAGCAGTACTTC,CASSRPSGPAGYEQYF
NA,TRBV11-2,TRBD2,TRBJ2-6,TGTGCCAGCAGGGGGGGGTGGACAGGGGCCAACGTCCTGACTTTC,CASRGGWTGANVLTF
NA,TRBV21-1,NA,TRBJ1-5,TGTGCCAGCAGCAAAGGAATGGGGAGGGAAACGGATCAGCCCCAGCATTTT,CASSKGMGRETDQPQHF
NA,TRBV30,NA,TRBJ1-1,TGTGCCTGGAGTGCCCTTAGAGGGTGGTCTGAAGCTTTCTTT,CAWSALRGWSEAFF
NA,TRBV5-4,NA,TRBJ2-1,TGTGCCAGCAGCACCATTCTCCGGAGCTCCTACAATGAGCAGTTCTTC,CASSTILRSSYNEQFF
NA,TRBV9,NA,TRBJ2-5,TGTGCCAGCAGCTCACTGGAGACCCAGTACTTC,CASSSLETQYF
once,TRBV5-1,NA,TRBJ2-3,TGCGCCAGCAGCTTCCGGGAGCCCAGCACAGATACGCAGTATTTT,CASSFREPSTDTQYF
NA,TRBV9,NA,TRBJ2-5,TGTGCCAGCAGCTCCACAAGGGGCGGAGAGACCCAGTACTTC,CASSSTRGGETQYF
NA,TRBV3-1/TRBV3-2,NA,TRBJ2-3,TGTGCCAGCAGCCAAGTCCCAGCGGCGCAGTATTTT,CASSQVPAAQYF
NA,TRBV6-2/TRBV6-3,NA,TRBJ1-5,TGTGCCAGCAGTTGGGGCAGGGAGGGCAATCAGCCCCAGCATTTT,CASSWGREGNQPQHF
NA,TRBV12-3/TRBV12-4,NA,TRBJ1-5,TGTGCCAGCAGTTTAGTGGGGCATCAGCCCCAGCATTTT,CASSLVGHQPQHF
NA,TRBV3-1/TRBV3-2,NA,TRBJ2-1,TGTGCCAGCAGCCCTGGGGCAGACCGATTCAATGAGCAGTTCTTC,CASSPGADRFNEQFF
NA,TRBV2,NA,TRBJ1-4,TGTGCCAGCAGTGACCCTGGACAGCCCAATGAAAAACTGTTTTTT,CASSDPGQPNEKLFF
few,TRBV6-5,NA,TRBJ1-5,TGTGCCAGCAGTCGGGGTTATAGCAATCAGCCCCAGCATTTT,CASSRGYSNQPQHF
NA,TRBV15,TRBD1,TRBJ1-5,TGTGCCACCAGCAGCCCACAGGGGACCCAACATCAGCCCCAGCATTTT,CATSSPQGTQHQPQHF
NA,TRBV7-2,TRBD1,TRBJ1-3,TGTGCCAGCAGCTTAGTAGTCAGGGGGGCTGGAAACACCATATATTTT,CASSLVVRGAGNTIYF
NA,TRBV10-3,TRBD2,TRBJ2-7,TGTGCCATCAGTGAACGGGAGGCTTACGAGCAGTACTTC,CAISEREAYEQYF
NA,TRBV19,TRBD1,TRBJ1-5,TGTGCCAGTAGCCACACAGGGGGCGGAGATAGCAATCAGCCCCAGCATTTT,CASSHTGGGDSNQPQHF
once,TRBV7-9,TRBD1,TRBJ2-7,TGTGCCAGCAGCGGACGTAAAGGGGACAGGGGGCCCTACGAGCAGTACTTC,CASSGRKGDRGPYEQYF
NA,TRBV6-5,NA,TRBJ1-1,TGTGCCAGCAGTTACTCGAAATGGGGAGGTACTGAAGCTTTCTTT,CASSYSKWGGTEAFF
NA,TRBV5-5,TRBD1,TRBJ1-2,TGTGCCAGCAGTTCAGGATCGGGGCAGGGGGCAATCTATGGCTACACCTTC,CASSSGSGQGAIYGYTF
NA,TRBV27,NA,TRBJ1-4,TGTGCCAGCAGTCCCCGGCCCAGCCAAGCGGAAAAACTGTTTTTT,CASSPRPSQAEKLFF
NA,TRBV4-2,NA,TRBJ2-7,TGTGCCAGCAGCCAAGATGCCAGGGGAAAATCTTACGAGCAGTACTTC,CASSQDARGKSYEQYF
NA,TRBV11-3,TRBD1,TRBJ2-5,TGTGCCAGCAGCTTGAGGGGGACAGGGCCAGAGACCCAGTACTTC,CASSLRGTGPETQYF
NA,TRBV5-1,NA,TRBJ1-4,TGCGCCAGCAGCTTGGCCACACAGGGATTTGGAACTAATGAAAAACTGTTTTTT,CASSLATQGFGTNEKLFF
NA,TRBV19,NA,TRBJ2-1,TGTGCCAGTAGTCAAGGTCAGGGCCTGTACAATGAGCAGTTCTTC,CASSQGQGLYNEQFF
once,TRBV6-6,NA,TRBJ1-4,TGTGCCAGCATCAAGGGGACACATTATGGGGAAAAACTGTTTTTT,CASIKGTHYGEKLFF
NA,TRBV3-1/TRBV3-2,TRBD2,TRBJ2-7,TGTGCCAGCAGCCACGGACTAGCGGGAGGCGAGCAGTACTTC,CASSHGLAGGEQYF
NA,TRBV7-2,NA,TRBJ1-6,TGTGCCAGCGCCAGGCCAGGCAATAATTCACCCCTCCACTTT,CASARPGNNSPLHF
NA,TRBV9,NA,TRBJ2-7,TGTGCCAGCAGCGTAGCTAATCAGGTCCGCCCCTACGAGCAGTACTTC,CASSVANQVRPYEQYF
NA,TRBV24-1,TRBD1,TRBJ2-1,TGTGCCACCAGTGGTGGTACCGGGACAGCCTACAATGAGCAGTTCTTC,CATSGGTGTAYNEQFF
NA,TRBV6-6,NA,TRBJ2-1,TGTGCCAGCAGTTACCGGGACTTGGGTGAGCAGTTCTTC,CASSYRDLGEQFF
NA,TRBV4-1,TRBD1,TRBJ1-4,TGCGCCAGCAGCCACCGCCAGGGGGCTACTAATGAAAAACTGTTTTTT,CASSHRQGATNEKLFF
NA,TRBV19,NA,TRBJ2-1,TGTGCCAGCCGGGAAGATGGCGGATACAATGAGCAGTTCTTC,CASREDGGYNEQFF
NA,TRBV7-9,NA,TRBJ1-1,TGTGCCAGCAGCTTAGAAGGAGGGAAGAACACTGAAGCTTTCTTT,CASSLEGGKNTEAFF
NA,TRBV19,NA,TRBJ1-2,TGTGCCAGTAAAGGGTCAGGGAATTTATTTGGCTACACCTTC,CASKGSGNLFGYTF
NA,TRBV12-3/TRBV12-4,NA,TRBJ2-1,TGTGCCAGCAGTTTGAGCGACAGGAATGAGCAGTTCTTC,CASSLSDRNEQFF
NA,TRBV5-6,TRBD2,TRBJ2-7,TGTGCCAGCAGCTTGTATTCGGGAGGGGGCTACGAGCAGTACTTC,CASSLYSGGGYEQYF
NA,TRBV7-3,NA,TRBJ2-3,TGTGCCAGCAGCCCCCCGTGGAGTGTAACGCAGTATTTT,CASSPPWSVTQYF
NA,TRBV4-1,NA,TRBJ2-7,TGCGCCAGCAGCGAATGGCCAGGGAGGTACGAGCAGTACTTC,CASSEWPGRYEQYF
NA,TRBV29-1,NA,TRBJ2-5,TGCAGCGTTTGCAGGTGGGACACCGCTTTAGAGACCCAGTACTTC,CSVCRWDTALETQYF
NA,TRBV5-1,NA,TRBJ1-1,TGCGCCAGCAGCTTGGCAGGGTCAATGAACACTGAAGCTTTCTTT,CASSLAGSMNTEAFF
NA,TRBV28,NA,TRBJ2-1,TGTGCCAGCAGTTCCGACTATATCTACAATGAGCAGTTCTTC,CASSSDYIYNEQFF
NA,TRBV7-2,TRBD2,TRBJ2-1,TGTGCCAGCAGCTTAGGGGCGTGGGGGGAGGGCTCCTATGAGCAGTTCTTC,CASSLGAWGEGSYEQFF
NA,TRBV4-3,NA,TRBJ1-6,TGCGCCAGCAGCCAAGAACGGAATTCACCCCTCCACTTT,CASSQERNSPLHF
NA,TRBV30,TRBD1,TRBJ1-2,TGTGCCTGGAGCGCGGACAGGGGCTATGGCTACACCTTC,CAWSADRGYGYTF
NA,TRBV7-8,NA,TRBJ1-5,TGTGCCAGCAGCCCCCGGTGGAGCAATCAGCCCCAGCATTTT,CASSPRWSNQPQHF
many,TRBV3-1/TRBV3-2,NA,TRBJ2-5,TGTGCCAGCAGCCAAGATGGGATCAGGGAAGAGACCCAGTACTTC,CASSQDGIREETQYF